Shown below are 6 T cell receptor beta chains from a single sample sequenced in a study of shared clonotypes between healthy human individuals. This table comes from immunoSEQ multiplex PCR, and its TCRdb copy is limited to in-frame clones, with some not included. The table has some 530,000 clones, 60% to 80% seen once; the top ten hold more than 10%. Sequenced material: PBMCs. All receptors come from a middle-aged woman in good health. Some clones in this sample may be carry-over from other donors' samples.

This clone appeared once. The chain has TRBV7-3 and TRBJ2-5; a weak D match, TRBD1 (6 bases). The CDR3 has 14 amino acids. Germline V gene sequence: CDR1 SGHTA, CDR2 FQGTGA. V was trimmed by 1 base and J by 3 bases, leaving 9 bases between them. This CDR3 reads CASSLNAGEETQYF. Written as DNA, the CDR3 is TGTGCCAGCAGCTTAAATGCAGGGGAAGAGACCCAGTACTTC.

In nucleotides, the CDR3 is TGCGCCAGCAGCCCAGGGCCTCGGGCCGGGGAGCTGTTTTTT. It encodes CASSPGPRAGELFF. The chain uses TRBV5-1 and TRBJ2-2, with a possible D match to TRBD1 (5 bases). Per germline, CDR1 SGHRS and CDR2 YFSETQ. Trimming took 4 bases from V and 6 from J, leaving 13 bases between them. This CDR3 has 14 amino acids. Drawing the rest from reference TRBV5-1 and TRBJ2-2, the complete variable domain is KAGVTQTPRYLIKTRGQQVTLSCSPISGHRSVSWYQQTPGQGLQFLFEYFSETQRNKGNFPGRFSGRQFSNSRSEMNVSTLELGDSALYLCASSPGPRAGELFFGEGSRLTVL.

This rearrangement joins TRBV6-1 to TRBJ2-6; D unclear. CDR3 length equals 15 residues. Per germline, CDR1 MNHNS and CDR2 SASEGT. V was pared by 4 bases and J by 1 base, with 8 bases between. CDR3 loop: CASSGEVSGANVLTF. CDR3 nucleotide sequence: TGTGCCAGCAGTGGGGAAGTATCTGGGGCCAACGTCCTGACTTTC.

The chain joins TRBV6-6 to TRBJ2-3; D uncertain. Trimming took off 4 bases at V and 6 bases at J, with 8 bases between the two ends. Germline CDR1 MNHNY, CDR2 SVGAGI (reference sequence). This CDR3 is 12 amino acids long. The CDR3 region has the DNA TGTGCCAGCAGTTTAAGGATGGATACGCAGTATTTT. Its protein product is CASSLRMDTQYF.

This clone was seen just once. The chain recombines TRBV19 with TRBJ1-5; D uncertain. From germline, CDR1 is LNHDA and CDR2 SQIVND (reference sequence). This CDR3 has 17 residues. Trimming stripped 2 bases from V and 0 bases from J, with 14 bases between. CDR3 residues: CASSIIVELYSNQPQHF. The DNA of the CDR3 is TGTGCCAGTAGTATAATAGTTGAACTTTATAGCAATCAGCCCCAGCATTTT.

This chain uses TRBV5-1 with TRBJ2-5; tentatively, D is TRBD1 (6 bases). Between the trimmed V and J ends, which lost 3 bases and 2 bases, there was a span of 8 bases. Germline V gene lookup returns CDR1 SGHRS and CDR2 YFSETQ. The CDR3 sequence is 13 residues long. As DNA, the CDR3 is TGCGCCAGCAGCTCAGGACAGCAAGAGACCCAGTACTTC. It codes for CASSSGQQETQYF.